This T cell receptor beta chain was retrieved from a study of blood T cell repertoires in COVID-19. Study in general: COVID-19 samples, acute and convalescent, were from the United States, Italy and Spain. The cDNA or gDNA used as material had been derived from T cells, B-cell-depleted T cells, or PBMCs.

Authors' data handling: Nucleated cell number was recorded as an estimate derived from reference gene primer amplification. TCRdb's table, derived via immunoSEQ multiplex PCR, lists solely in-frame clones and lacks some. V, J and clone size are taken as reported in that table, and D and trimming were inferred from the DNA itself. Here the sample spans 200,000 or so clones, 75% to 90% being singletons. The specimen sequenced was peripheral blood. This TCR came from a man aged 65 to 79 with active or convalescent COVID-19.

CDR3 sequence (DNA): TGCGCCAGCAGCCAAAACGGGGGACCCAGCACAGATACGCAGTATTTT. Translation gives CASSQNGGPSTDTQYF. This chain joins TRBV4-3 and TRBJ2-3, with D perhaps matching TRBD2 (6 bases). Trimming pared 2 bases from V and 0 bases from J, leaving 12 bases between. Germline V gene lookup returns CDR1 LGHNA and CDR2 YSLEER. This CDR3 is 16 amino acids long.